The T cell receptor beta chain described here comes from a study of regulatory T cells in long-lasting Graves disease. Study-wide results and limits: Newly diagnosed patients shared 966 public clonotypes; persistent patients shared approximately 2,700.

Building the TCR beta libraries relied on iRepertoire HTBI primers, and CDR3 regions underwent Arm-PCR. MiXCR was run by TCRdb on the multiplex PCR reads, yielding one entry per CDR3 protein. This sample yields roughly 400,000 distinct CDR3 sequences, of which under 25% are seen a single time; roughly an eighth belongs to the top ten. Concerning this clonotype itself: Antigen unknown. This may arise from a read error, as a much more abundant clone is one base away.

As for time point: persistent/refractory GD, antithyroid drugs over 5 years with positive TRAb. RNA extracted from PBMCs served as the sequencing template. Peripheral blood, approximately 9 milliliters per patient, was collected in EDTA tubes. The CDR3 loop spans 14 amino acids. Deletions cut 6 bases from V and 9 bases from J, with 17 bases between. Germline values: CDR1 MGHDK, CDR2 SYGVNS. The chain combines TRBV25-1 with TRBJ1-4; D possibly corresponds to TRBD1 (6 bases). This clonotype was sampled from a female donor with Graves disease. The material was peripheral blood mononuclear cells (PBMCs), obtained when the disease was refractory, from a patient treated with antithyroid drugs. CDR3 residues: CASRRAGTSKKLFF. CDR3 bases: TGTGCCAGCAGGCGGGCAGGGACATCGAAAAAACTGTTTTTT.